One sample yielded the 18 T cell receptor beta chains listed below, sequenced in a study of naive and memory T cell subsets. No antigens are known for them. Findings of the study overall: A few larger clonotypes appeared in naive repertoires, especially CD8, possibly memory cells re-expressing CD45RA.

Both TRBC1 and TRBC2 were covered by a beta constant-region primer of two equimolar oligonucleotides. Nested alpha and beta constant-region primers with the SP2 primer drove four PCR rounds on ligated cDNA. TCRdb re-derived calls from the UMI-ligation and nested PCR reads in MiXCR, one entry per CDR3 protein. The table records about 150,000 distinct CDR3 sequences, over 20% of them present only once. What was sequenced was naive CD4+ T cells from blood. The receptors were sampled from a human donor in good health.

This clonotype was detected many times. The chain links TRBV29-1 to TRBJ2-1, with 12 bases lining up with TRBD2. V dropped 6 bases and J dropped 9; count of bases not matched to a gene: 12. The length of the CDR3 is 15 residues. Per the germline V gene, CDR1 is SQVTM and CDR2 is ANQGSEA. The CDR3 region has the DNA TGCAGCGTGGCCCGACTAGCGGGAGCAGTAGGTGAGCAGTTCTTC. This encodes CSVARLAGAVGEQFF.

The rearrangement joins TRBV5-1 to TRBJ2-7; the D is unclear. Germline values: CDR1 SGHRS, CDR2 YFSETQ. The CDR3 covers 14 residues. Trimming pared 0 bases from V and 5 bases from J, leaving 12 bases between. The CDR3 DNA is TGCGCCAGCAGCTTGGCCCGTAACCGCGACGAGCAGTACTTC. Translation: CASSLARNRDEQYF. The full variable domain, completed using reference TRBV5-1 and TRBJ2-7, is KAGVTQTPRYLIKTRGQQVTLSCSPISGHRSVSWYQQTPGQGLQFLFEYFSETQRNKGNFPGRFSGRQFSNSRSEMNVSTLELGDSALYLCASSLARNRDEQYFGPGTRLTVT.

V is TRBV20-1 and J is TRBJ1-1; D remains unclear. Trimming removed 3 bases from V and 1 base from J, with 9 bases in between. Germline CDR1 reads DFQATT; CDR2 reads SNEGSKA (reference sequence). This CDR3 has 13 residues. The CDR3 protein is CSASRMWNTEAFF. In nucleotides, the CDR3 is TGCAGTGCTAGTCGGATGTGGAACACTGAAGCTTTCTTT.

The V call is TRBV12-3 or TRBV12-4, the J call TRBJ2-7; D perhaps matches TRBD1 (6 bases). Trimming pared 3 bases from V and 4 bases from J, leaving 16 bases between. The CDR3 covers 15 residues. This CDR3 reads CASSLKQGPNYEQYF. The CDR3 nucleotides are TGTGCCAGCAGTTTGAAACAGGGCCCTAATTACGAGCAGTACTTC.

The table lists this clonotype with many counts. This sequence joins TRBV6-2 or TRBV6-3 and TRBJ2-3; D unresolved. V was clipped by 5 bases and J by 6 bases, with 6 bases between them. Looked up from germline, CDR1 is MNHEY and CDR2 is SVGEGT. This CDR3 contains 11 residues. CDR3 sequence: CASSTLDTQYF. For the CDR3, the DNA is TGTGCCAGCAGTACCCTGGATACGCAGTATTTT.

This clonotype has just a few counts. The gene calls are TRBV12-3 or TRBV12-4 and TRBJ1-4; D might be TRBD1 (5 bases). The CDR3 spans 15 residues. Trimming took off 2 bases at V and 8 bases at J, with 15 bases between the two ends. In nucleotides, the CDR3 is TGTGCCAGCAGTTTAATGCAGGGTTGGAAGGAAAAACTGTTTTTT. This codes for CASSLMQGWKEKLFF.

The rearrangement uses TRBV7-8 and TRBJ2-7; 8 bases map to TRBD2. Germline V gene sequence: CDR1 SGHVS, CDR2 FQNEAQ. V lost 2 bases and J lost 6; bases outside the gene matches: 6. The CDR3 has 14 residues. The CDR3 loop is CASSLLPGTSEQYF. The CDR3 bases are TGTGCCAGCAGCTTATTGCCCGGGACTAGCGAGCAGTACTTC.

This chain links TRBV7-2 with TRBJ2-3; 7 bases align to TRBD2. This CDR3 region has 15 residues. Germline CDR1 SGHTA, CDR2 FQGNSA. V dropped 1 base and J dropped 3; count of bases not matched to a gene: 4. CDR3 coding DNA: TGTGCCAGCAGCTTAGGTGCGGGAGAAACAGATACGCAGTATTTT. Translation: CASSLGAGETDTQYF.

The chain recombines TRBV20-1 with TRBJ2-1; 10 bases are a match to TRBD2. Trimming cost V 3 bases and J 7 bases; bases outside gene matches: 9. The CDR3 length is 15 residues. The germline V gene encodes CDR1 DFQATT and CDR2 SNEGSKA (reference sequence). CDR3 nucleotide sequence: TGCAGTGCTAGTGGGGTAGCGGGAGGTGTGAATGAGCAGTTCTTC. This codes for CSASGVAGGVNEQFF.

The genes are TRBV6-5 and TRBJ2-7; 12 bases agree with TRBD2. After removal of 4 bases from V and 5 bases from J, the junction contained 9 bases not matched to a gene. Per the germline V gene, CDR1 is MNHEY and CDR2 is SVGAGI. CDR3 length: 16 residues. The CDR3, as DNA: TGTGCCAGCAGTTCCGCCCGACTAGCGGGAGTGCACGAGCAGTACTTC. Translation: CASSSARLAGVHEQYF.

This clonotype showed up just a few times. The rearrangement uses TRBV27 and TRBJ2-7, with D possibly matching TRBD1 (6 bases). This CDR3 spans 16 amino acids. V lost 7 bases to trimming and J lost 0 bases, with 19 bases between them. The germline V gene has CDR1 MNHEY and CDR2 SMNVEV (reference sequence). The CDR3 loop reads CASKLTGTPSSYEQYF. CDR3 in DNA: TGTGCCAGCAAGCTAACCGGGACACCGAGCTCCTACGAGCAGTACTTC.

The chain links TRBV5-1 to TRBJ2-5, with D perhaps TRBD1 (5 bases). The CDR3 sequence is 14 residues long. CDR1 and CDR2 (germline): SGHRS, YFSETQ. Trimming cost V 4 bases and J 0 bases, with 10 bases left between them. The CDR3 spells CASSPRQNQETQYF. The DNA of the CDR3 is TGCGCCAGCAGCCCGAGACAGAACCAAGAGACCCAGTACTTC.

This clonotype was found a few times. The chain combines TRBV29-1 with TRBJ1-6; no firm D call. Germline V gene lookup returns CDR1 SQVTM and CDR2 ANQGSEA. Trimming left V 5 bases short and J 0 bases short, with 5 bases between. This CDR3 has 13 residues. CDR3 sequence (DNA): TGCAGCGTTCGGCGCTCCTATAATTCACCCCTCCACTTT. Translation gives CSVRRSYNSPLHF.

This clonotype was observed at least ten times. The gene calls are TRBV18 and TRBJ2-7, with D maybe TRBD1 (6 bases). CDR3 length: 15 amino acids. Germline assignment: CDR1 KGHSH and CDR2 LQKENI. Trimming stripped 1 base from V and 3 bases from J, with 13 bases between. The CDR3 reads CASSPQRTEYYEQYF. CDR3 nucleotide sequence: TGTGCCAGCTCACCACAGAGGACAGAGTACTACGAGCAGTACTTC.

This clonotype was seen only a few times. The chain is built from TRBV5-1 and TRBJ2-7; D gene uncertain. Deletions cut 4 bases from V and 4 bases from J, with 18 bases between. Germline CDR1 is SGHRS and CDR2 is YFSETQ. The CDR3 has 15 residues. CDR3: CASSTDGRKPYEQYF. Here the CDR3 DNA reads TGCGCCAGCAGCACGGACGGACGGAAGCCGTACGAGCAGTACTTC.

This clonotype was seen more than once but under ten times. CDR3 nucleotide sequence: TGTGCCACCAGTGAAAACAGGGAAACTGAGCAGTTCTTC. It encodes CATSENRETEQFF. The gene calls are TRBV24-1 and TRBJ2-1; perhaps TRBD1 as D (6 bases). The germline V and J ends were trimmed by 4 bases and 9 bases, with 12 bases remaining between them. The CDR3 consists of 13 residues. Germline V CDR1 and CDR2: KGHDR, SFDVKD.

This clonotype turned up a few times. V usage is TRBV6-5 and J usage is TRBJ2-2; unclear D gene. The germline gives CDR1 MNHEY, CDR2 SVGAGI. The CDR3 has 14 residues. Trimming shortened V by 5 bases and J by 1 base, and 8 bases separated the two germline ends. In DNA form, the CDR3 reads TGTGCCAGCAGTCTCCGACAGAACACCGGGGAGCTGTTTTTT. Translating it yields CASSLRQNTGELFF.

The chain recombines TRBV28 with TRBJ2-7; 9 bases match TRBD2. The CDR3 length is 14 residues. The germline CDR1 and CDR2 sequences are MDHEN and SYDVKM. The ends lost 7 bases at V and 2 bases at J; junction bases unmatched: 6. The CDR3 nucleotides are TGTGCCAGCACCTTAAGCGGGAGGCCCTACGAGCAGTACTTC. It specifies CASTLSGRPYEQYF.